The present TCR beta chain was sequenced within a study of blood T cell repertoires in COVID-19. Across the whole study: Samples of COVID-19 (acute and convalescent) were obtained from the United States, Italy and Spain. T cells, B-cell-depleted T cells, or PBMCs supplied cDNA or gDNA.

Source study methods: Estimates of nucleated cell counts were drawn from the amplification of reference gene primers. TCRdb's table, derived via immunoSEQ multiplex PCR, lists solely in-frame clones and lacks some. V and J calls and clone size are copied from that table; D and trimming were computed from the DNA. The sample consists of around 59,000 clones, around 70% of them appearing once. There are many counts of this clone. Germline-derived CDR1 and CDR2 are MGHDK and SYGVNS. The CDR3 consists of 16 residues. J lost 2 bases, V lost 7 bases, and 13 bases had no gene match. The sequencing sample was made of peripheral blood. The clonotype originates from a woman aged 50 to 60 with active or convalescent COVID-19. The chain combines TRBV25-1 with TRBJ1-1, with 7 nucleotides matching TRBD1. The CDR3 loop is CASTSRGGAANTEAFF. CDR3 nucleotide sequence: TGTGCCAGCACCTCCCGAGGGGGCGCGGCCAACACTGAAGCTTTCTTT.